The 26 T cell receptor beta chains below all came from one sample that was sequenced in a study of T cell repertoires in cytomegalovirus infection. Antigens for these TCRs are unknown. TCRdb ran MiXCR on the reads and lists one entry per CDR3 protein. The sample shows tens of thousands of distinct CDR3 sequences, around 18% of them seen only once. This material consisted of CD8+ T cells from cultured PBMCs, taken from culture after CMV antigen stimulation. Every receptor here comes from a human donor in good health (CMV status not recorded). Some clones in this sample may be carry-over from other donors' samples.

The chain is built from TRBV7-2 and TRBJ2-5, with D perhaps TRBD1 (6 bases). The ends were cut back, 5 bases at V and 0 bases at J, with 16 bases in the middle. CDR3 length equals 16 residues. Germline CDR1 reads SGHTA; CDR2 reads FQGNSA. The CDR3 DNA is TGTGCCAGCAGCCTTATGGACAGAAGCTACCAAGAGACCCAGTACTTC. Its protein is CASSLMDRSYQETQYF.

CDR3 in DNA: TGTGCCAGCAGCTCTCCTCCTCCCGGGACAATGTGGCATGAGCAGTTCTTC. This codes for CASSSPPPGTMWHEQFF. The chain recombines TRBV7-8 with TRBJ2-1; possible D gene TRBD1, 6 bases. The CDR3 sequence is 17 residues long. Germline loops: CDR1 SGHVS, CDR2 FQNEAQ. V lost 4 bases and J lost 8, with 24 bases in between.

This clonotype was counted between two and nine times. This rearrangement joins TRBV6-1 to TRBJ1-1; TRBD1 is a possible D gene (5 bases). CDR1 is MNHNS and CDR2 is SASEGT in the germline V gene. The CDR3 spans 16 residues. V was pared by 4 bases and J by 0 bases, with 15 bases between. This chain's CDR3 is CASSAPPGRLNTEAFF. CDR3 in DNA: TGTGCCAGCAGTGCCCCACCGGGACGGCTGAACACTGAAGCTTTCTTT.

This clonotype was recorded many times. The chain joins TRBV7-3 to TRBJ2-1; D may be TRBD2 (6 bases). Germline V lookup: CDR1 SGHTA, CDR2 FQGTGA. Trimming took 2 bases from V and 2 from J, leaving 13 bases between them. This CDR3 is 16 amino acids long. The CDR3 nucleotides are TGTGCCAGCAGCTTAGAGCGGGTGGGTACCTACAATGAGCAGTTCTTC. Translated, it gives CASSLERVGTYNEQFF.

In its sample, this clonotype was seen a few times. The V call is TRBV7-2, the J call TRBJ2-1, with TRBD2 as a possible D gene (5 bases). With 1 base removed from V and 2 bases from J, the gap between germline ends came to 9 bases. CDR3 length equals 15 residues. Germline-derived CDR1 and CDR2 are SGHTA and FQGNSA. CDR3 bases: TGTGCCAGCAGCTTAGACGAGGGAACCTACAATGAGCAGTTCTTC. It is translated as CASSLDEGTYNEQFF.

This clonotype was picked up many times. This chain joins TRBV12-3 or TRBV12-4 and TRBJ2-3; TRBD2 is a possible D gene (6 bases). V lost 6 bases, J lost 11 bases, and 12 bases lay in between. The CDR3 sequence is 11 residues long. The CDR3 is CASSSGLKQYF. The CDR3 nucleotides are TGTGCCAGCAGCTCTGGACTAAAGCAGTATTTT.

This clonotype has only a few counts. The CDR3 DNA is TGTGCCAGCAGAACCGGGGGGACCCAGTACTTC. Residues: CASRTGGTQYF. The chain joins TRBV6-1 to TRBJ2-5; TRBD2 might be the D (6 bases). The CDR3 is 11 amino acids. Trimming removed 6 bases from V and 7 bases from J, with 9 bases in between. CDR1 is MNHNS, CDR2 SASEGT, per germline.

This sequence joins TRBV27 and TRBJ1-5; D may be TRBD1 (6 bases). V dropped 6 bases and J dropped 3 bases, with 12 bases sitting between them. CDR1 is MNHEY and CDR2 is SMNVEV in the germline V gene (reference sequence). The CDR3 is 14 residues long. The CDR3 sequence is CASSLGALNQPQHF. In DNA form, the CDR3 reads TGTGCCAGCAGCCTGGGGGCCCTCAATCAGCCCCAGCATTTT.

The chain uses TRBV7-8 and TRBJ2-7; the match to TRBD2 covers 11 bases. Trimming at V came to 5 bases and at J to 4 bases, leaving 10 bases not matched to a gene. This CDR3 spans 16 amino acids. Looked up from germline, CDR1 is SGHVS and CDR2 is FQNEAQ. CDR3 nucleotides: TGTGCCAGCAGCCGCCTAGCGGGGGGTGAATTGTACGAGCAGTACTTC. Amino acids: CASSRLAGGELYEQYF.

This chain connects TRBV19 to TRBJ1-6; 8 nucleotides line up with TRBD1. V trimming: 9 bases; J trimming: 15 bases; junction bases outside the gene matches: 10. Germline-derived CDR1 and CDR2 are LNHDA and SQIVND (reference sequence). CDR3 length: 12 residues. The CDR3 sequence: CASRGTGGILHF. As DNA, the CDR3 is TGTGCCAGCCGAGGGACAGGCGGGATCCTCCACTTT.

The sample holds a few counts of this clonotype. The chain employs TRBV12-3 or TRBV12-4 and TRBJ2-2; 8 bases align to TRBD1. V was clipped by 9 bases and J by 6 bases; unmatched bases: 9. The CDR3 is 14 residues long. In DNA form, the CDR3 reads TGTGCCAGTTTGGACAGGGCTATCGCCGGGGAGCTGTTTTTT. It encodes CASLDRAIAGELFF.

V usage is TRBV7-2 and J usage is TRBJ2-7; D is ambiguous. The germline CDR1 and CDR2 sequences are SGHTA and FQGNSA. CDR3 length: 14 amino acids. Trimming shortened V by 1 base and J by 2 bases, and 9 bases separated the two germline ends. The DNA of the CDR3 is TGTGCCAGCAGCTTAGTTGGGGTAGCCTACGAGCAGTACTTC. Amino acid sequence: CASSLVGVAYEQYF.

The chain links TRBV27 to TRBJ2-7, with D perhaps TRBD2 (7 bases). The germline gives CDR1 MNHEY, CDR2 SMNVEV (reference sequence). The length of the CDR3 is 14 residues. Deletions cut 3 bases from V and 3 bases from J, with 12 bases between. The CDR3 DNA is TGTGCCAGCAGTTTGGGGGGGCCAGTCTACGAGCAGTACTTC. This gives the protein CASSLGGPVYEQYF.

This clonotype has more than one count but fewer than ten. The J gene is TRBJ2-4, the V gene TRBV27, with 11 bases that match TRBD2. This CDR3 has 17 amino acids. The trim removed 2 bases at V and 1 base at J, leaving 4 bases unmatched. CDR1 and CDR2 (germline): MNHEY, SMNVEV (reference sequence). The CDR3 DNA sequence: TGTGCCAGCAGTTTACCCGGGACTAGCGGCGCCAAAAACATTCAGTACTTC. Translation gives CASSLPGTSGAKNIQYF.

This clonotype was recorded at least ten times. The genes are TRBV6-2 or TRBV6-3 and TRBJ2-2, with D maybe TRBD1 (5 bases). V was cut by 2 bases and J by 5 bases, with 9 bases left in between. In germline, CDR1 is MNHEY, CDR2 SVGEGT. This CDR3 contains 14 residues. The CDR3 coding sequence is TGTGCCAGCAGTTACGCCCCAGGGACCGGGGAGCTGTTTTTT. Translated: CASSYAPGTGELFF.

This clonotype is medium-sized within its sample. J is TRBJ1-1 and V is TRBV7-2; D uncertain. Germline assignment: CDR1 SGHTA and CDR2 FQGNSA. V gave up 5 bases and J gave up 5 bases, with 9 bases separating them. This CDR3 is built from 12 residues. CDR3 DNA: TGTGCCAGCAGCGAGGGCCATACTGAAGCTTTCTTT. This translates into CASSEGHTEAFF.

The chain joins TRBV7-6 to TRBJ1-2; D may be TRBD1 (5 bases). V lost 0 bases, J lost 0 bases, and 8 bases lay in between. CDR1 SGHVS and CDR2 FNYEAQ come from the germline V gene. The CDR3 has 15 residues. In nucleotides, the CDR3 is TGTGCCAGCAGCTTAGCAGAGGGACCTAACTATGGCTACACCTTC. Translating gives CASSLAEGPNYGYTF.

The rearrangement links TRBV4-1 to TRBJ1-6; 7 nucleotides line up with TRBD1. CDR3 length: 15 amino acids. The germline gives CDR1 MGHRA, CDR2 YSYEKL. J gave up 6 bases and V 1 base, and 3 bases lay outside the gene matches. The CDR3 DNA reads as TGCGCCAGCAGCCAAGGACAGGGAGGTAATTCACCCCTCCACTTT. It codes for CASSQGQGGNSPLHF.

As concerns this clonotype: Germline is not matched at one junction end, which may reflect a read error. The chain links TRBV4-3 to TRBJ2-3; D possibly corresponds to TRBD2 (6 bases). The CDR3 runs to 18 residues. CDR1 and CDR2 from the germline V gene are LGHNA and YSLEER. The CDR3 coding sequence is TGCGCCAGCAGCCACTTCCAGGCGGAGGGGTCACCGACAGTTACGCAGTATTTT. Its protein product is CASSHFQAEGSPTVTQYF.

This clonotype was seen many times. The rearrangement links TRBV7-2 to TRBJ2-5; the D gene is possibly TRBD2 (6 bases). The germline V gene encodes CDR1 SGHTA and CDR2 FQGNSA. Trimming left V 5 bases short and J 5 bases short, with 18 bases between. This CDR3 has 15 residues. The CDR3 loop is CASSPGPTSTETQYF. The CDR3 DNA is TGTGCCAGCAGCCCCGGCCCGACTAGTACGGAGACCCAGTACTTC.

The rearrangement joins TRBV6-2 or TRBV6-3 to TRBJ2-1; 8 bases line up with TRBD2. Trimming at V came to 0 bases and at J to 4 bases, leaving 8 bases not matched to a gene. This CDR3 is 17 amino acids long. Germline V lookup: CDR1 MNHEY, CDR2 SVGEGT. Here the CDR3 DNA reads TGTGCCAGCAGTTACTCTAAACAGCGGGGGCTTTACAATGAGCAGTTCTTC. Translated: CASSYSKQRGLYNEQFF.

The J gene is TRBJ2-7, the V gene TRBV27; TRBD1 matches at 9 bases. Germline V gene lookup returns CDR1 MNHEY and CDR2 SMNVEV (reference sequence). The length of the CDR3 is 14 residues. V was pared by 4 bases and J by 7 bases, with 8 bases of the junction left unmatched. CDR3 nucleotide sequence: TGTGCCAGCAGTTACCGGACAGGGGTGGGTGAGCAGTACTTC. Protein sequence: CASSYRTGVGEQYF.

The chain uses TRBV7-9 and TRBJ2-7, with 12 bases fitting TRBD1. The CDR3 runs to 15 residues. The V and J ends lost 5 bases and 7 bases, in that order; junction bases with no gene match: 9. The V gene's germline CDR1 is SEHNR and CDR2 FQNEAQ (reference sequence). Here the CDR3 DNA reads TGTGCCAGCAGCCAACCGGGACAGGGGGCGAGGGAGCAGTACTTC. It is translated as CASSQPGQGAREQYF. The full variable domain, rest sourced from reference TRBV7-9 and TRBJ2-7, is DTGVSQNPRHKITKRGQNVTFRCDPISEHNRLYWYRQTLGQGPEFLTYFQNEAQLEKSRLLSDRFSAERPKGSFSTLEIQRTEQGDSAMYLCASSQPGQGAREQYFGPGTRLTVT.

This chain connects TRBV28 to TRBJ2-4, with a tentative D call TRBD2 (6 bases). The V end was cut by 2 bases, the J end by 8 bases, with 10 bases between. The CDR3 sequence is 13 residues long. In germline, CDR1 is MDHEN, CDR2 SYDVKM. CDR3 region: CASSLTSGDIQYF. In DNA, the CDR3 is TGTGCCAGCAGTTTAACCTCGGGGGACATTCAGTACTTC.

CDR3 nucleotide sequence: TGTGCCAGCAGTTTCCGGGGGGAGCAGTACTTC. Protein product: CASSFRGEQYF. The chain employs TRBV27 and TRBJ2-7; a weak D match, TRBD2 (6 bases). This CDR3 comprises 11 residues. Per germline, CDR1 MNHEY and CDR2 SMNVEV (reference sequence). Between the trimmed V and J ends, which lost 3 bases and 7 bases, there was a span of 7 bases.

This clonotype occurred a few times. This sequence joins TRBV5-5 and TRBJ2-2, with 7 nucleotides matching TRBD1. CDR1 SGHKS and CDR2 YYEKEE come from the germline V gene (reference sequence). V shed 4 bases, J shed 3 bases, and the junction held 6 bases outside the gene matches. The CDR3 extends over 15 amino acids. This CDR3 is CASSPTGWDTGELFF. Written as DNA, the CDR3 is TGTGCCAGCAGCCCGACAGGGTGGGACACCGGGGAGCTGTTTTTT.